These 6 T cell receptor beta chains came from one sample sequenced in a study of T-cell memory formation after mild COVID-19. Via MiXCR, TCRdb re-called the 5' RACE reads, giving one row per CDR3 protein. The table records 550,000 to 700,000 distinct CDR3 sequences, 15% to 20% of them present only once. The sample consisted of PBMCs or a T cell subset sorted from them (not recorded which). Receptors originate from an adult woman who had mild COVID-19 (a few samples of this study predate the infection). Cell type and time point are not known.

This clonotype showed up just a few times. The CDR3 loop reads CSASVARLTNSYEQYF. The CDR3 DNA reads as TGCAGTGCTAGCGTCGCTCGACTAACCAACTCCTACGAGCAGTACTTC. This chain connects TRBV20-1 to TRBJ2-7; D perhaps matches TRBD2 (5 bases). The CDR3 is made up of 16 amino acids. Germline CDR1 is DFQATT and CDR2 is SNEGSKA (reference sequence). Trimming removed 3 bases from V and 0 bases from J, with 18 bases in between.

This clonotype was found a few times. The chain has TRBV3-1 and TRBJ2-5, with 7 bases aligning to TRBD1. V lost 10 bases, J lost 0 bases, and 8 bases stayed unmatched. The CDR3 has 14 residues. The germline V gene has CDR1 LGHDT and CDR2 YNNKEL (reference sequence). CDR3 sequence reads: CATQGVMYQETQYF. As DNA, the CDR3 is TGTGCCACGCAGGGGGTGATGTACCAAGAGACCCAGTACTTC.

This sequence joins TRBV5-1 and TRBJ2-7, with 7 bases identical to TRBD1. In germline, CDR1 is SGHRS, CDR2 YFSETQ. The V segment lost 4 bases and the J segment 9 bases; nucleotides outside the gene matches: 19. The CDR3 contains 16 residues. Written as DNA, the CDR3 is TGCGCCAGCAGCCAGGAGTTCGGGACAGCCCAGTTTGGGCAGTACTTC. It specifies CASSQEFGTAQFGQYF.

This clonotype was seen a few times. The chain uses TRBV12-3 or TRBV12-4 and TRBJ2-4; weak D call: TRBD1 (6 bases). V was shortened by 6 bases and J by 6 bases, with 21 bases between the two germline ends. This CDR3 has 16 residues. The CDR3: CASSPTHRAHRNIQYF. CDR3 bases: TGTGCCAGCAGCCCAACACACAGGGCACATAGAAACATTCAGTACTTC.

This clonotype appeared many times. This chain uses TRBV14 with TRBJ2-7; TRBD1 aligns across 9 bases. J lost 3 bases, V lost 4 bases, and 7 bases had no gene match. The CDR3 spans 15 residues. Germline V gene lookup returns CDR1 SGHDN and CDR2 FVKESK. Written as DNA, the CDR3 is TGTGCCAGCAGCCGTCCGGGACAGGGATACTACGAGCAGTACTTC. Its translation is CASSRPGQGYYEQYF.

The J gene is TRBJ1-1, the V gene TRBV18, with 8 bases aligning to TRBD1. Germline CDR1 and CDR2: KGHSH and LQKENI. Trimming at V came to 3 bases and at J to 3 bases, leaving 6 bases not matched to a gene. This CDR3 has 15 residues. The CDR3: CASSPRQGQDTEAFF. The CDR3, as DNA: TGTGCCAGCTCACCCAGACAGGGGCAGGACACTGAAGCTTTCTTT.